This TCR beta chain comes out of a study of spatial heterogeneity in lung cancer. The time point is: sample taken at primary tumor resection. Germline values: CDR1 LGHDT, CDR2 YNNKEL (reference sequence). This CDR3 comprises 14 residues. V gave up 4 bases and J gave up 0 bases, with 7 bases separating them. Study outcomes and limitations: Ubiquitous expanded tumor TCRs surfaced in blood more at resection than they did at follow-up.

Note on this clonotype: Its matching antigen is unknown.

One entry per CDR3 protein results from TCRdb running MiXCR on the 5' RACE reads. The sample yields 45,000 to 55,000 distinct CDR3 sequences, roughly 5.2% seen once. The source material was PBMCs, sampled at surgery. The sequence derives from a male donor with early-stage non-small cell lung cancer. V and J are TRBV3-1 and TRBJ1-5, with a tentative D call TRBD1 (5 bases). The DNA for the CDR3 is TGTGCCAGCAGCCCGGGGCATAGCAATCAGCCCCAGCATTTT. Its protein is CASSPGHSNQPQHF.